This TCR beta chain was documented in a study of cytotoxic CD8 clonotypes in ibrutinib-treated CLL. Study at large: Following a median around twelve months of treatment, with a range of 6 to 36, response samples were taken.

The protocol was immunoSEQ multiplex PCR, while the TCRdb copy is restricted to in-frame clones and leaves out a portion. The data contain about 270,000 clones, around 77% of them singletons. V shed 5 bases and J shed 3 bases, with 10 bases lying between them. Germline V CDR1 and CDR2: MDHEN, SYDVKM. The CDR3 spans 13 residues. The sequences come from PBMCs, collected at disease progression, from a patient treated with ibrutinib. The genes are TRBV28 and TRBJ1-1; maybe TRBD1 (6 bases). This clonotype was sampled from a human donor with chronic lymphocytic leukemia. CDR3 sequence: CASSPGAHTEAFF. The CDR3 DNA reads TGTGCCAGCAGTCCGGGGGCCCACACTGAAGCTTTCTTT.